This T cell receptor beta chain was documented in a study of human T cells and chemical hapten exposure. Study-wide points: There was alopecia in the donors, so their immune response may differ from that of healthy people. Positive correlation was observed between PT1 expanded TCR counts and patch test score.

TCRdb reanalysed the RACE reads using MiXCR and keeps one entry per CDR3 protein. The sample comprises approximately 90,000 distinct CDR3 sequences, approximately 13% of which are singletons, and roughly 2% rests with the top ten. This CDR3 is built from 13 residues. Germline CDR1 reads SQVTM; CDR2 reads ANQGSEA. Trimming stripped 1 base from V and 5 bases from J, with 10 bases between. This clonotype was counted a few times. Its antigen remains unidentified. Time point meaning: patch test 1, 2 weeks after DPC sensitization. Specified treatment: therapeutic diphenylcyclopropenone sensitization with weekly scalp DPC.

The chain carries TRBV29-1 and TRBJ2-3; the D is unclear. Sequencing used whole blood, obtained in connection with sensitization to the hapten diphenylcyclopropenone (DPC). The receptor's source is a middle-aged woman with alopecia areata. Some clones in this sample may be carry-over from other donors' samples. The CDR3 DNA follows: TGCAGCGTTGAAGCCCAACTGGAAGATACGCAGTATTTT. As protein: CSVEAQLEDTQYF.